Shown below are 10 T cell receptor beta chains from a single sample sequenced in a study of cytotoxic CD8 clonotypes in ibrutinib-treated CLL (dated by TCRdb to the early 2020s). Per the publication, the time point label means: approximately eleven months on ibrutinib. The protocol used for the library was the immunoSEQ multiplex PCR assay. The table comes from immuneACCESS by way of TCRdb, which keeps in-frame sequences with V and J called. Part of the clones is missing from these tables; in studies checked, under half for an unresolved V gene and the rest for unknown reasons. Within this sample are 60,000 to 75,000 clones, with about nine tenths of them counted one time only. The ten top clones hold 2.5% to 3.5% of the sample. Sample: PBMCs, taken after 12 months of ibrutinib treatment. These receptors originate from a human donor with chronic lymphocytic leukemia.

This rearrangement joins TRBV4-1 to TRBJ2-3; D remains ambiguous. V lost 0 bases, J lost 0 bases, and 7 bases lay in between. The CDR3 runs to 15 residues. The germline CDR1 and CDR2 sequences are MGHRA and YSYEKL. In DNA, the CDR3 is TGCGCCAGCAGCCAAGATCGACCTAGCACAGATACGCAGTATTTT. This encodes CASSQDRPSTDTQYF.

This rearrangement joins TRBV6-5 to TRBJ2-7; perhaps TRBD2 as D (6 bases). This CDR3 is 15 amino acids long. Germline-derived CDR1 and CDR2 are MNHEY and SVGAGI. V shed 1 base and J shed 0 bases, with 10 bases lying between them. CDR3 in DNA: TGTGCCAGCAGTTACTTGCCTAGCGTCTCCTACGAGCAGTACTTC. Its translation: CASSYLPSVSYEQYF.

This clone appeared once. The V and J genes are TRBV18 and TRBJ2-7, with TRBD1 identical over 8 bases. This CDR3 contains 15 residues. In germline, CDR1 is KGHSH, CDR2 LQKENI. Trimming removed 3 bases from V and 5 bases from J; junction bases left unmatched: 9. The CDR3 DNA sequence: TGTGCCAGCTCACCGGACAGGGTAGTTTCTCACGAGCAGTACTTC. This translates into CASSPDRVVSHEQYF.

V usage is TRBV7-9 and J usage is TRBJ1-2; tentative D call: TRBD1 (5 bases). With 5 bases removed from V and 3 bases from J, the gap between germline ends came to 16 bases. Germline assignment: CDR1 SEHNR and CDR2 FQNEAQ (reference sequence). The CDR3 length is 15 residues. This CDR3 reads CASSPGALQDYGYTF. The CDR3 region has the DNA TGTGCCAGCAGCCCCGGGGCCCTTCAGGACTATGGCTACACCTTC.

J is TRBJ1-4 and V is TRBV9; D is uncertain. CDR1 SGDLS and CDR2 YYNGEE come from the germline V gene. Trimming left V 2 bases short and J 4 bases short, with 12 bases between. This CDR3 has 15 residues. CDR3 region: CASSVGTVLNEKLFF. The CDR3 DNA sequence: TGTGCCAGCAGCGTCGGAACAGTCCTTAATGAAAAACTGTTTTTT.

The rearrangement uses TRBV7-3 and TRBJ2-2; D is perhaps TRBD1 (6 bases). Germline lookup yields CDR1 SGHTA and CDR2 FQGTGA. The V end was cut by 5 bases, the J end by 0 bases, with 10 bases between. The CDR3 totals 15 residues. CDR3 protein: CASSPGQTNTGELFF. The CDR3 nucleotides read TGTGCCAGCAGCCCGGGACAAACGAACACCGGGGAGCTGTTTTTT.

The V gene is TRBV5-4, the J gene TRBJ2-6; 7 bases align to TRBD1. Germline V gives CDR1 SGHNT, CDR2 YYREEE (reference sequence). CDR3 length: 16 residues. J lost 8 bases, V lost 1 base, and 9 bases had no gene match. Here the CDR3 reads CASSLFRGPATNVLTF. As DNA, the CDR3 is TGTGCCAGCAGCTTGTTTAGGGGGCCGGCGACCAACGTCCTGACTTTC.

The V and J genes are TRBV6-5 and TRBJ1-1; no reliable D call. CDR1 and CDR2 from the germline V gene are MNHEY and SVGAGI. Trimming removed 4 bases from V and 6 bases from J, with 12 bases in between. The CDR3 extends over 13 amino acids. In DNA, the CDR3 is TGTGCCAGCAGTTTAGGGAACCTCGCTGAAGCTTTCTTT. Encoded protein: CASSLGNLAEAFF.

This chain joins TRBV29-1 and TRBJ1-1; the match to TRBD1 covers 7 bases. CDR1 is SQVTM and CDR2 is ANQGSEA in the germline V gene. V lost 6 bases and J lost 0; bases outside the gene matches: 10. The CDR3 is 15 residues long. The CDR3 region is CSVPNRGRLNTEAFF. The CDR3 region has the DNA TGCAGCGTGCCTAACAGGGGCCGGTTGAACACTGAAGCTTTCTTT. Full variable domain (missing parts from reference TRBV29-1 and TRBJ1-1): SAVISQKPSRDICQRGTSLTIQCQVDSQVTMMFWYRQQPGQSLTLIATANQGSEATYESGFVIDKFPISRPNLTFSTLTVSNMSPEDSSIYLCSVPNRGRLNTEAFFGQGTRLTVV.

V and J are TRBV11-3 and TRBJ1-2; 9 bases are a match to TRBD1. Germline V lookup: CDR1 SGHNT, CDR2 YENEEA. The trim removed 0 bases at V and 5 bases at J, leaving 7 bases unmatched. This CDR3 is built from 16 residues. Here the CDR3 DNA reads TGTGCCAGCAGCTTAGATCAGACTGGGACAGGGTATGGCTACACCTTC. It encodes CASSLDQTGTGYGYTF.